The clone carrying this T cell receptor beta chain was detected ten times or more. Its target is unknown. One base away lies a much larger clone, so this may be a sequencing read error. Both TRBC1 and TRBC2 were covered by a beta constant-region primer of two equimolar oligonucleotides. The cDNA 3' end received a ligated single-stranded oligonucleotide carrying the SP2 primer and a 12-nucleotide UMI. A single record per CDR3 protein comes from TCRdb applying MiXCR to the UMI-ligation and nested PCR reads. This table holds around 40,000 distinct CDR3 sequences, 13% found once. This sample is part of a study of naive and memory T cell subsets. Regarding the study as a whole: Activation and differentiation may alter RNA-based TCR counts.

V lost 3 bases, J lost 12 bases, and 16 bases lay in between. This CDR3 is built from 13 residues. The germline CDR1 and CDR2 sequences are SGHRS and YFSETQ. Sequencing input: effector memory CD4+ T cells from blood. The subset: effector memory, CD45RA- CD27-. This chain joins TRBV5-1 and TRBJ2-1; D could derive from TRBD1 or TRBD2 (5 bases each). This sequence was found in a human donor in good health. CDR3 loop: CASSWEMGDRQFF. The CDR3 region has the DNA TGCGCCAGCAGCTGGGAGATGGGGGATAGGCAGTTCTTC. Complete variable domain (other parts from reference TRBV5-1 and TRBJ2-1): KAGVTQTPRYLIKTRGQQVTLSCSPISGHRSVSWYQQTPGQGLQFLFEYFSETQRNKGNFPGRFSGRQFSNSRSEMNVSTLELGDSALYLCASSWEMGDRQFFGPGTRLTVL.